A single sample is the source of the 27 T cell receptor beta chains below, sequenced in a study of blood T cells in healthy people across ages. It was with a sample-barcoded 5' primer and a J-beta primer mix that a second PCR of roughly 6 to 12 cycles was run. MiXCR, applied by TCRdb to the 5' RACE reads, yields one record per CDR3 protein. Of 1.5 million to 2 million distinct CDR3 sequences listed, about 28% are singletons. Sequencing used blood. Every receptor here comes from a young woman in good health.

The chain joins TRBV10-3 to TRBJ2-3; 8 nucleotides align to TRBD2. This CDR3 is built from 16 residues. J was trimmed by 3 bases and V by 2 bases; bases with no gene match: 7. Germline CDR1 reads ENHRY; CDR2 reads SYGVKD. CDR3 bases: TGTGCCATCAGTGAGCGCGGCGGGGGGAGAACAGATACGCAGTATTTT. Its protein is CAISERGGGRTDTQYF.

The table lists this clonotype with a few counts. The junction shows a germline mismatch at one end, possibly a read error. CDR3 sequence reads: CACSYSRTPGTEAFF. The CDR3 nucleotides are TGTGCCTGCAGTTACTCGCGGACCCCGGGCACTGAAGCTTTCTTT. The rearrangement links TRBV6-5 to TRBJ1-1; D uncertain. Germline-derived CDR1 and CDR2 are MNHEY and SVGAGI. There are 15 residues in the CDR3.

This clonotype showed up just a few times. The V call is TRBV12-3 or TRBV12-4, the J call TRBJ1-1; perhaps TRBD1 as D (6 bases). The CDR3 spans 15 residues. The V gene lost 2 bases and the J gene lost 3 bases, with 13 bases spanning the gap. CDR3 amino acids: CASSLIGAGDTEAFF. CDR3 bases: TGTGCCAGCAGTTTAATAGGGGCAGGGGACACTGAAGCTTTCTTT.

The genes are TRBV10-3 and TRBJ1-5; unclear D gene. Germline V lookup: CDR1 ENHRY, CDR2 SYGVKD. V shed 2 bases and J shed 0 bases, with 14 bases lying between them. This CDR3 comprises 17 residues. The CDR3: CAISERAAGVSNQPQHF. The CDR3 DNA sequence: TGTGCCATCAGTGAGAGGGCGGCCGGGGTTAGCAATCAGCCCCAGCATTTT.

This clonotype occurred many times. As DNA, the CDR3 is TGTGCCAGCAGCCCCCGGCCAGGGGAGACCCAGTACTTC. Encoded protein: CASSPRPGETQYF. This chain joins TRBV9 and TRBJ2-5; maybe TRBD1 (5 bases). From germline, CDR1 is SGDLS and CDR2 YYNGEE. Trimming left V 4 bases short and J 5 bases short, with 12 bases between. The CDR3 length is 13 residues.

The table lists this clonotype with a few counts. The chain uses TRBV2 and TRBJ1-1; D unresolved. The CDR3 totals 17 residues. The V gene lost 4 bases and the J gene lost 6 bases, with 24 bases spanning the gap. Germline V gene lookup returns CDR1 SNHLY and CDR2 FYNNEI. CDR3 in DNA: TGTGCCAGCAGTGCCCAACTTTCTCGAATTATAGACGCTGAAGCTTTCTTT. This translates into CASSAQLSRIIDAEAFF.

On this clonotype itself: A single base separates this from a much larger clone, so it may be a read error. The V call is TRBV9, the J call TRBJ2-1, with D possibly matching TRBD2 (5 bases). Germline lookup yields CDR1 SGDLS and CDR2 YYNGEE. V was clipped by 1 base and J by 0 bases, with 8 bases between them. This CDR3 is built from 15 residues. The chain's CDR3 is CASSVQRNSYNEQFF. In nucleotides, the CDR3 is TGTGCCAGCAGCGTACAGCGGAACTCCTACAATGAGCAGTTCTTC.

This clonotype was detected only a few times. CDR3 nucleotides: TGCAGTGCACTTAGCGGGAGGAGCTCCTACGAGCAGTACTTC. Translation: CSALSGRSSYEQYF. The chain links TRBV20-1 to TRBJ2-7, with TRBD2 matching 10 bases. The CDR3 runs to 14 residues. Germline V lookup: CDR1 DFQATT, CDR2 SNEGSKA (reference sequence). The V segment lost 6 bases and the J segment 0 bases; nucleotides outside the gene matches: 5.

This clonotype has at least ten counts. This chain joins TRBV4-2 and TRBJ2-6; no clear D gene. Germline loops: CDR1 LGHNA, CDR2 YNFKEQ. The CDR3 loop spans 16 amino acids. V lost 0 bases to trimming and J lost 2 bases, with 8 bases between them. The CDR3 DNA follows: TGTGCCAGCAGCCAAGATTGGCCAGCTGGGGCCAACGTCCTGACTTTC. Translated, it gives CASSQDWPAGANVLTF.

This clonotype was found a few times. The gene calls are TRBV5-1 and TRBJ2-5, with a possible D match to TRBD1 (6 bases). The CDR3 has 15 amino acids. Trimming stripped 4 bases from V and 2 bases from J, with 15 bases between. The germline gives CDR1 SGHRS, CDR2 YFSETQ. CDR3 region: CASSPLQGMQETQYF. The DNA for the CDR3 is TGCGCCAGCAGCCCTCTCCAGGGGATGCAAGAGACCCAGTACTTC.

This clonotype was detected many times. This chain connects TRBV29-1 to TRBJ2-6, with D maybe TRBD1 (5 bases). The CDR3 spans 16 residues. Looked up from germline, CDR1 is SQVTM and CDR2 is ANQGSEA. The germline V and J ends were trimmed by 7 bases and 2 bases, with 18 bases remaining between them. CDR3 bases: TGCAGCGCCCTCGACAGAAGGGGCCCTGGGGCCAACGTCCTGACTTTC. Amino acid sequence: CSALDRRGPGANVLTF.

This clonotype was seen only a few times. In DNA, the CDR3 is TGTGCCAGCAGCGCCGGGGTCGTCTCCTACAATGAGCAGTTCTTC. Protein product: CASSAGVVSYNEQFF. The chain links TRBV3-1 to TRBJ2-1; maybe TRBD2 (5 bases). There are 15 residues in the CDR3. The V end was cut by 5 bases, the J end by 0 bases, with 11 bases between. From germline, CDR1 is LGHDT and CDR2 YNNKEL (reference sequence).

The genes are TRBV10-3 and TRBJ2-7; 9 nucleotides agree with TRBD1. The V gene end was trimmed by 2 bases and the J gene end by 7 bases; junction bases not matched to a gene: 9. From germline, CDR1 is ENHRY and CDR2 SYGVKD. The CDR3 runs 15 residues. CDR3 coding DNA: TGTGCCATCAGTGAGGGACAGGGGTTGAGTAATGAGCAGTACTTC. Protein sequence: CAISEGQGLSNEQYF.

This clonotype was counted between two and nine times. V is TRBV20-1 and J is TRBJ2-7; TRBD2 matches 12 bases. There are 19 residues in the CDR3. The V gene's germline CDR1 is DFQATT and CDR2 SNEGSKA (reference sequence). Trimming at V came to 0 bases and at J to 0 bases, leaving 12 bases not matched to a gene. The CDR3 region has the DNA TGCAGTGCTAGAGATCTGGTAGGACTAGCGGGACTAAGCTCCTACGAGCAGTACTTC. This sequence encodes CSARDLVGLAGLSSYEQYF.

This clonotype has more than one count but fewer than ten. The chain couples TRBV20-1 to TRBJ2-3; TRBD1 aligns across 8 bases. Per the germline V gene, CDR1 is DFQATT and CDR2 is SNEGSKA (reference sequence). The trim removed 7 bases at V and 1 base at J, leaving 7 bases unmatched. CDR3 length equals 14 residues. The DNA for the CDR3 is TGCAGTGTCAAGGCAGGGGGCGGCACAGATACGCAGTATTTT. Translated: CSVKAGGGTDTQYF.

The V gene is TRBV20-1, the J gene TRBJ1-2; D is unresolved. The CDR3 totals 13 residues. V lost 3 bases and J 3 bases, leaving 11 bases between the germline ends. Germline CDR1 and CDR2: DFQATT and SNEGSKA (reference sequence). The DNA of the CDR3 is TGCAGTGCTAGCCCGGGCCTTTACTATGGCTACACCTTC. This translates into CSASPGLYYGYTF.

V and J are TRBV7-2 and TRBJ2-5; D is undetermined. CDR3 length: 11 residues. The V end was cut by 8 bases, the J end by 11 bases, with 15 bases between. CDR1 and CDR2 (germline): SGHTA, FQGNSA. CDR3 bases: TGTGCCAGCTTAAGCCCTACCAGGCAGTACTTC. Its protein product is CASLSPTRQYF.

This clonotype was picked up many times. The CDR3 loop is CAISFSPQIEQYF. CDR3 DNA sequence: TGTGCCATCAGTTTCTCCCCGCAGATCGAGCAGTACTTC. This rearrangement joins TRBV10-3 to TRBJ2-7; D is ambiguous. CDR3 length equals 13 residues. The V gene's germline CDR1 is ENHRY and CDR2 SYGVKD. V lost 5 bases and J 6 bases, leaving 14 bases between the germline ends.

In its sample, this clonotype was seen a few times. The chain combines TRBV10-3 with TRBJ1-5; a weak D match, TRBD1 (6 bases). Trimming took off 6 bases at V and 0 bases at J, with 6 bases between the two ends. CDR3 length: 13 residues. CDR1 is ENHRY and CDR2 is SYGVKD in the germline V gene. CDR3 region: CAISRGSNQPQHF. CDR3 sequence (DNA): TGTGCCATCAGCAGGGGTAGCAATCAGCCCCAGCATTTT.

This clonotype was seen more than once but under ten times. V and J are TRBV7-2 and TRBJ2-3; 12 bases match TRBD2. The CDR3 extends over 15 amino acids. Germline V gene sequence: CDR1 SGHTA, CDR2 FQGNSA. V shed 5 bases, J shed 5 bases, and the junction held 5 bases outside the gene matches. The CDR3, as DNA: TGTGCCAGCAGCCCACAGGGACTAGCGGGAGATACGCAGTATTTT. The encoded protein is CASSPQGLAGDTQYF.

This clonotype was seen only a few times. V gene TRBV5-1 combines with J gene TRBJ2-7, with D perhaps TRBD2 (6 bases). V was cut by 4 bases and J by 7 bases, with 12 bases left in between. Germline CDR1 is SGHRS and CDR2 is YFSETQ. The CDR3 loop spans 12 amino acids. The CDR3 sequence: CASSDTRGEQYF. CDR3 nucleotide sequence: TGCGCCAGCAGCGACACCCGGGGGGAGCAGTACTTC.

Concerning this clonotype: A much more abundant neighbour one base away suggests this may be a read error. The chain links TRBV7-9 to TRBJ2-1, with TRBD2 matching 10 bases. The CDR3 contains 17 residues. Germline values: CDR1 SEHNR, CDR2 FQNEAQ (reference sequence). CDR3 in amino acids: CASNLGVALAGDDEQFF. The CDR3 DNA sequence: TGTGCCAGCAACTTAGGTGTAGCCCTAGCGGGGGATGATGAGCAGTTCTTC.

Many counts were recorded for this clonotype. The chain has TRBV29-1 and TRBJ1-4, with TRBD1 matching over 8 bases. CDR3 length equals 12 residues. V gave up 3 bases and J gave up 11 bases; unmatched junction bases: 5. Per the germline V gene, CDR1 is SQVTM and CDR2 is ANQGSEA. CDR3 DNA: TGCAGCGTTGACAGGGGGCAATCGAAACTGTTTTTT. Translation: CSVDRGQSKLFF.

This clonotype has at least ten counts. J is TRBJ2-5 and V is TRBV20-1, with 11 bases identical to TRBD2. The CDR3 sequence is 16 residues long. Losses at the gene ends were 0 bases for V and 10 bases for J; bases not matched to a gene: 13. Germline CDR1 and CDR2: DFQATT and SNEGSKA (reference sequence). DNA for the CDR3: TGCAGTGCTAGAGATGGCCTAGCGGGGGGTCAAGGCAGCCAGTACTTC. This translates into CSARDGLAGGQGSQYF.

Comment on this clonotype: The junction departs from germline at one end; a sequencing error may be responsible. This sequence joins TRBV10-2 and TRBJ2-3, with D perhaps matching TRBD1 or TRBD2 (5 bases each). Per the germline V gene, CDR1 is WSHSY and CDR2 is SAAADI. The length of the CDR3 is 10 residues. The CDR3 DNA reads as TGCGCCAGCTTGGGGGATATGCAGTATTTT. It yields the protein CASLGDMQYF.

The chain uses TRBV6-5 and TRBJ1-6; D uncertain. The ends were cut back, 6 bases at V and 4 bases at J, with 16 bases in the middle. The length of the CDR3 is 16 residues. CDR1 is MNHEY, CDR2 SVGAGI, per germline. The CDR3 loop is CASREILNVYNSPLHF. In nucleotides, the CDR3 is TGTGCCAGCAGAGAGATCCTAAACGTGTATAATTCACCCCTCCACTTT.

Comment on this clonotype: This clone may be a read error of a much larger clone one base away. The chain links TRBV5-1 to TRBJ2-7, with D perhaps matching TRBD1 or TRBD2 (5 bases each). Germline V lookup: CDR1 SGHRS, CDR2 YFSETQ. V was trimmed by 5 bases and J by 0 bases, leaving 15 bases between them. The CDR3 sequence is 15 residues long. The CDR3 region is CASRSREGTSYEQYF. CDR3 DNA: TGCGCCAGCAGATCCCGAGAGGGGACCTCCTACGAGCAGTACTTC.